The 30 T cell receptor beta chains below were found in one sample sequenced in a study of blood T cell repertoires in COVID-19. The protocol was immunoSEQ multiplex PCR, while the TCRdb copy is restricted to in-frame clones and leaves out a portion. The profile shows about 270,000 clones, approximately 87% of them singletons. The sequenced sample was peripheral blood. Source of these receptors: a woman aged 30 to 39 with COVID-19, enrolled during active disease.

The gene calls are TRBV18 and TRBJ2-5; 16 nucleotides match TRBD2. Germline-derived CDR1 and CDR2 are KGHSH and LQKENI. The junction had 9 bases not matched to a gene; V was cut back by 3 bases and J by 2 bases. The CDR3 sequence is 19 residues long. This CDR3 reads CASSPSPGTSGGGQETQYF. In DNA form, the CDR3 reads TGTGCCAGCTCACCGAGTCCCGGGACTAGCGGGGGGGGTCAAGAGACCCAGTACTTC. The full variable domain, in which reference TRBV18 and TRBJ2-5 provide the parts outside the CDR3, is NAGVMQNPRHLVRRRGQEARLRCSPMKGHSHVYWYRQLPEEGLKFMVYLQKENIIDESGMPKERFSAEFPKEGPSILRIQQVVRGDSAAYFCASSPSPGTSGGGQETQYFGPGTRLLVL.

The chain has TRBV19 and TRBJ2-3, with a weak D call TRBD2 (6 bases). CDR1 is LNHDA and CDR2 is SQIVND in the germline V gene (reference sequence). This CDR3 comprises 15 residues. V was shortened by 3 bases and J by 1 base, with 11 bases between the two germline ends. CDR3 nucleotide sequence: TGTGCCAGTAGTATGGCGGGGTTAGGCACAGATACGCAGTATTTT. Its translation: CASSMAGLGTDTQYF.

In its sample, this clone was seen a few times. The genes are TRBV18 and TRBJ2-7, with 8 nucleotides matching TRBD1. The CDR3 spans 14 residues. Germline V gene sequence: CDR1 KGHSH, CDR2 LQKENI. V gave up 4 bases and J gave up 6 bases; unmatched junction bases: 8. The CDR3 nucleotides read TGTGCCAGCTCACAACAGGGGGAATTCTCCGAGCAGTACTTC. Amino acids: CASSQQGEFSEQYF.

As to this clone: At the DNA level, this CDR3 is encoded by other sequences in the same sample as well. This chain joins TRBV18 and TRBJ1-5; TRBD1 might be the D (6 bases). The CDR3 is 15 amino acids. Trimming removed 3 bases from V and 0 bases from J, with 9 bases in between. Germline assignment: CDR1 KGHSH and CDR2 LQKENI. In DNA form, the CDR3 reads TGTGCCAGCTCACCGGACAGTTATAGCAATCAGCCCCAGCATTTT. Translation gives CASSPDSYSNQPQHF.

The chain combines TRBV5-6 with TRBJ2-1; TRBD2 matches 8 bases. Losses at the gene ends were 5 bases for V and 9 bases for J; bases not matched to a gene: 16. CDR3 size: 16 residues. The germline CDR1 and CDR2 sequences are SGHDT and YYEEEE. CDR3 protein: CASRGLGGGQRGEQFF. The CDR3 nucleotides read TGTGCCAGCAGGGGCTTGGGCGGGGGGCAAAGGGGTGAGCAGTTCTTC.

This chain connects TRBV5-1 to TRBJ2-1, with 7 bases aligning to TRBD1. Looked up from germline, CDR1 is SGHRS and CDR2 is YFSETQ. The ends lost 4 bases at V and 7 bases at J; junction bases unmatched: 8. The CDR3 covers 14 residues. CDR3 DNA sequence: TGCGCCAGCAGCAGCGACAGGGAAGGGAATGAGCAGTTCTTC. It specifies CASSSDREGNEQFF.

The chain employs TRBV19 and TRBJ1-5, with D possibly being TRBD1 (5 bases). The CDR3 extends over 15 amino acids. CDR1 LNHDA and CDR2 SQIVND come from the germline V gene (reference sequence). V was cut by 2 bases and J by 3 bases, with 11 bases left in between. The CDR3 DNA reads as TGTGCCAGTAGTATATGGGGGGGGAACAATCAGCCCCAGCATTTT. It encodes CASSIWGGNNQPQHF. Looking up the rest from reference TRBV19 and TRBJ1-5 gives the full variable domain: DGGITQSPKYLFRKEGQNVTLSCEQNLNHDAMYWYRQDPGQGLRLIYYSQIVNDFQKGDIAEGYSVSREKKESFPLTVTSAQKNPTAFYLCASSIWGGNNQPQHFGDGTRLSIL.

V and J are TRBV5-1 and TRBJ1-1, with 8 bases identical to TRBD1. The CDR3 covers 15 residues. CDR1 is SGHRS, CDR2 YFSETQ, per germline. With V trimmed by 3 bases and J by 1 base, 5 bases remained unmatched. In DNA form, the CDR3 reads TGCGCCAGCAGCTCCCCCGGACAGGGGAACACTGAAGCTTTCTTT. It yields the protein CASSSPGQGNTEAFF. The full variable domain, in which reference TRBV5-1 and TRBJ1-1 provide the parts outside the CDR3, is KAGVTQTPRYLIKTRGQQVTLSCSPISGHRSVSWYQQTPGQGLQFLFEYFSETQRNKGNFPGRFSGRQFSNSRSEMNVSTLELGDSALYLCASSSPGQGNTEAFFGQGTRLTVV.

The chain is built from TRBV30 and TRBJ2-5, with D possibly being TRBD1 (5 bases). This CDR3 has 14 residues. Trimming took 2 bases from V and 4 from J, leaving 14 bases between them. Germline CDR1 GTSNPN, CDR2 SVGIG (reference sequence). The CDR3 loop reads CAWSPDTKGETQYF. The CDR3 region has the DNA TGTGCCTGGAGTCCGGACACAAAGGGAGAGACCCAGTACTTC.

The genes are TRBV6-5 and TRBJ1-1; D might be TRBD1 (6 bases). With 0 bases removed from V and 5 bases from J, the gap between germline ends came to 10 bases. The CDR3 loop spans 14 amino acids. The germline V gene has CDR1 MNHEY and CDR2 SVGAGI. CDR3 sequence: CASSYSRDNTEAFF. The CDR3 bases are TGTGCCAGCAGTTACTCGAGGGACAATACTGAAGCTTTCTTT.

V and J are TRBV5-4 and TRBJ1-1; TRBD1 is a possible D gene (5 bases). Germline V CDR1 and CDR2: SGHNT, YYREEE (reference sequence). The CDR3 length is 14 residues. V lost 2 bases, J lost 3 bases, and 11 bases lay in between. CDR3: CASSFARGDTEAFF. DNA of the CDR3: TGTGCCAGCAGCTTCGCCCGGGGGGACACTGAAGCTTTCTTT.

V gene TRBV5-6 combines with J gene TRBJ2-3; 8 bases are a match to TRBD1. The ends lost 0 bases at V and 2 bases at J; junction bases unmatched: 5. CDR1 is SGHDT and CDR2 is YYEEEE in the germline V gene. CDR3 length: 16 residues. The CDR3 sequence: CASSLAGGFHTDTQYF. The DNA of the CDR3 is TGTGCCAGCAGCTTGGCAGGGGGCTTCCACACAGATACGCAGTATTTT.

J is TRBJ1-3 and V is TRBV29-1, with TRBD1 as a possible D gene (6 bases). V shed 0 bases and J shed 4 bases, with 7 bases lying between them. The CDR3 extends over 13 amino acids. Germline lookup yields CDR1 SQVTM and CDR2 ANQGSEA. The CDR3 sequence is CSVEEGTGNTIYF. For the CDR3, the DNA is TGCAGCGTTGAAGAGGGGACAGGAAACACCATATATTTT.

The J gene is TRBJ1-4, the V gene TRBV29-1; no clear D gene. This CDR3 region has 13 residues. Germline CDR1 and CDR2: SQVTM and ANQGSEA. The V end lost 4 bases, the J end lost 3 bases, and 9 bases lay between the germline ends. CDR3 nucleotides: TGCAGCGTTGTCGGGTCAGCTAATGAAAAACTGTTTTTT. It encodes CSVVGSANEKLFF.

The chain has TRBV19 and TRBJ1-1; possibly TRBD1 for D (6 bases). The CDR3 totals 12 residues. Per the germline V gene, CDR1 is LNHDA and CDR2 is SQIVND (reference sequence). V lost 7 bases and J lost 8, with 14 bases in between. CDR3 loop: CASTPTGFEAFF. The CDR3, as DNA: TGTGCCAGTACCCCAACAGGGTTCGAAGCTTTCTTT.

V gene TRBV28 combines with J gene TRBJ2-7, with D perhaps matching TRBD1 (5 bases). V was cut by 5 bases and J by 2 bases, with 22 bases left in between. Germline V gene data show CDR1 as MDHEN and CDR2 as SYDVKM. The CDR3 runs to 17 residues. In nucleotides, the CDR3 is TGTGCCAGCAGTCCACTTCAGGCGATGACAGAGACCTACGAGCAGTACTTC. Its translation is CASSPLQAMTETYEQYF.

V usage is TRBV6-2 or TRBV6-3 and J usage is TRBJ2-7; TRBD1 matches at 12 bases. J was trimmed by 6 bases and V by 5 bases; bases with no gene match: 8. Germline lookup yields CDR1 MNHEY and CDR2 SVGEGT. This CDR3 comprises 15 residues. CDR3 amino acids: CASSRPGTGGAEQYF. CDR3 DNA: TGTGCCAGCAGTAGACCCGGGACAGGGGGCGCCGAGCAGTACTTC.

The chain links TRBV4-1 to TRBJ2-1, with 7 bases identical to TRBD2. Germline V gene lookup returns CDR1 MGHRA and CDR2 YSYEKL. The junction had 13 bases not matched to a gene; V was cut back by 2 bases and J by 12 bases. The CDR3 has 15 residues. Here the CDR3 reads CASSQIGTTVMGQFF. As DNA, the CDR3 is TGCGCCAGCAGCCAAATAGGGACTACGGTGATGGGGCAGTTCTTC.

The V gene is TRBV7-8, the J gene TRBJ1-6; 9 positions agree with TRBD1. The CDR3 covers 16 residues. Per germline, CDR1 SGHVS and CDR2 FQNEAQ. The J segment lost 10 bases and the V segment lost 2 bases, leaving 9 bases of the junction unmatched. The CDR3 nucleotides are TGTGCCAGCAGCTTACATCAGACAGGGGGAAAATCACCCCTCCACTTT. This translates into CASSLHQTGGKSPLHF.

This rearrangement joins TRBV2 to TRBJ2-3; a weak D match, TRBD2 (7 bases). The germline gives CDR1 SNHLY, CDR2 FYNNEI. This CDR3 is built from 15 residues. V lost 3 bases, J lost 4 bases, and 14 bases lay in between. The CDR3 spells CASSEGGGASDTQYF. CDR3 coding DNA: TGTGCCAGCAGTGAGGGTGGGGGGGCCTCAGATACGCAGTATTTT.

The V gene is TRBV27, the J gene TRBJ1-1; 9 bases align to TRBD1. Trimming cost V 3 bases and J 4 bases; bases outside gene matches: 6. Per germline, CDR1 MNHEY and CDR2 SMNVEV (reference sequence). The CDR3 runs to 15 residues. The CDR3 nucleotides read TGTGCCAGCAGTTTGGGGACAGGGTTTGTCACTGAAGCTTTCTTT. Translating it yields CASSLGTGFVTEAFF.

This clone was found a few times. The chain is built from TRBV27 and TRBJ2-1, with TRBD2 matching 8 bases. Germline assignment: CDR1 MNHEY and CDR2 SMNVEV (reference sequence). The CDR3 is 15 amino acids. J was trimmed by 5 bases and V by 4 bases; bases with no gene match: 7. CDR3 in DNA: TGTGCCAGCAGTTCCCCGGGACTAGGTGACAATGAGCAGTTCTTC. Amino acid sequence: CASSSPGLGDNEQFF.

The chain couples TRBV29-1 to TRBJ2-5; 10 nucleotides match TRBD2. The CDR3 contains 12 residues. Unmatched junction bases numbered 8, after V lost 6 bases and J lost 10 bases. CDR1 is SQVTM, CDR2 ANQGSEA, per germline. The CDR3 DNA sequence: TGCAGCGTGTGGACTAGCGGATTGGTCCAGTACTTC. This translates into CSVWTSGLVQYF.

In nucleotides, the CDR3 is TGTGCCAGCAGCCACCTGGGGGCTAGCGGACTCCAAGAGACCCAGTACTTC. Protein product: CASSHLGASGLQETQYF. The chain uses TRBV3-1 (or the pseudogene TRBV3-2) and TRBJ2-5, with TRBD2 as a possible D gene (7 bases). Germline CDR1 and CDR2: LGHDT and YNNKEL (reference sequence). The CDR3 is 17 amino acids. V gave up 3 bases and J gave up 1 base, with 18 bases separating them.

The chain combines TRBV6-6 with TRBJ1-4; 8 bases align to TRBD1. V lost 8 bases to trimming and J lost 8 bases; unmatched junction nucleotides: 10. Germline CDR1 reads MNHNY; CDR2 reads SVGAGI (reference sequence). The CDR3 runs 14 residues. The CDR3 loop is CASAARQGLEKLFF. CDR3 nucleotide sequence: TGTGCCAGCGCGGCTAGACAGGGGTTGGAAAAACTGTTTTTT.

This chain uses TRBV27 with TRBJ1-5; 8 positions match TRBD1. The CDR3 spans 16 residues. Trimming at V came to 5 bases and at J to 3 bases, leaving 9 bases not matched to a gene. CDR1 and CDR2 (germline): MNHEY, SMNVEV (reference sequence). The CDR3 protein is CASSPSQGEDNQPQHF. CDR3 sequence (DNA): TGTGCCAGCAGTCCGTCACAGGGGGAGGACAATCAGCCCCAGCATTTT.

The chain couples TRBV7-2 to TRBJ2-3; 9 bases align to TRBD1. Trimming cost V 5 bases and J 3 bases; bases outside gene matches: 9. Germline lookup yields CDR1 SGHTA and CDR2 FQGNSA. This CDR3 spans 16 amino acids. The CDR3 sequence is CASSPTGTGTTDTQYF. The CDR3 DNA is TGTGCCAGCAGCCCCACCGGGACAGGGACGACAGATACGCAGTATTTT.

This chain connects TRBV3-1 (or the pseudogene TRBV3-2) to TRBJ2-5; TRBD1 might be the D (5 bases). Germline values: CDR1 LGHDT, CDR2 YNNKEL (reference sequence). Trimming took off 2 bases at V and 0 bases at J, with 16 bases between the two ends. The CDR3 runs 17 residues. CDR3 protein: CASSQRTGVIHQETQYF. The CDR3 nucleotides read TGTGCCAGCAGCCAAAGAACAGGCGTGATACACCAAGAGACCCAGTACTTC.

There are many counts of this clone. This chain joins TRBV27 and TRBJ1-5; D may be TRBD1 (6 bases). Germline-derived CDR1 and CDR2 are MNHEY and SMNVEV (reference sequence). Deletions cut 5 bases from V and 0 bases from J, with 8 bases between. The length of the CDR3 is 14 residues. The CDR3 sequence: CASSDRHSNQPQHF. The CDR3 bases are TGTGCCAGCAGTGACAGGCATAGCAATCAGCCCCAGCATTTT.

The chain joins TRBV5-4 to TRBJ2-3, with 8 positions matching TRBD2. From germline, CDR1 is SGHNT and CDR2 YYREEE (reference sequence). The CDR3 is made up of 16 amino acids. After removal of 4 bases from V and 0 bases from J, the junction contained 7 bases not matched to a gene. CDR3 bases: TGTGCCAGCAGCCCCCACCGGACTAGCAGCACAGATACGCAGTATTTT. Protein sequence: CASSPHRTSSTDTQYF.